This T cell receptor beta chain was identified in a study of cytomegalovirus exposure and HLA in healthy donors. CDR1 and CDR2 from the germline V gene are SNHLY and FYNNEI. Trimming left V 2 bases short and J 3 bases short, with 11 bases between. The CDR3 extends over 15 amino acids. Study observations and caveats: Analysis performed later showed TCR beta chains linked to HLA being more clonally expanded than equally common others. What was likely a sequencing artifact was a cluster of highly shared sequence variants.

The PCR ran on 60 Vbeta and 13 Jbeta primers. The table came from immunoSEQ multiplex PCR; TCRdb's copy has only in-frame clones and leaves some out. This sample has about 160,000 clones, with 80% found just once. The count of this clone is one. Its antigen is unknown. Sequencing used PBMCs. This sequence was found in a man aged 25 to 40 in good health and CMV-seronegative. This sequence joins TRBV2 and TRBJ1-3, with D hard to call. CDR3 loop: CASSEPMRIGNTIYF. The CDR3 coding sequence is TGTGCCAGCAGTGAACCCATGAGGATTGGAAACACCATATATTTT.